This passage covers 32 T cell receptor beta chains from one sample sequenced in a study of identical twins. TCRdb ran MiXCR on the 5' RACE reads and lists one entry per CDR3 protein. The data contain more than 350,000 distinct CDR3 sequences, 7% to 9.5% of them seen just once; the ten biggest clones take up about 9.1%. Sequencing input: naive T cells sorted from blood. These receptors were taken from a woman between 45 and 65 years old in good health.

The table lists this clonotype with a few counts. V gene TRBV20-1 combines with J gene TRBJ2-2, with 8 nucleotides matching TRBD2. The germline CDR1 and CDR2 sequences are DFQATT and SNEGSKA (reference sequence). Unmatched junction bases numbered 4, after V lost 0 bases and J lost 1 base. This CDR3 is built from 16 residues. CDR3 DNA sequence: TGCAGTGCTAGAGATGATGCGGGAGGGAACACCGGGGAGCTGTTTTTT. This encodes CSARDDAGGNTGELFF.

J is TRBJ1-5 and V is TRBV7-9; D ambiguous. The CDR3 spans 12 residues. The V gene's germline CDR1 is SEHNR and CDR2 FQNEAQ (reference sequence). Trimming left V 4 bases short and J 7 bases short, with 8 bases between. The CDR3 reads CASSSDVQPQHF. CDR3 coding DNA: TGTGCCAGCAGCTCAGACGTCCAGCCCCAGCATTTT.

V and J are TRBV5-1 and TRBJ1-6; D not resolved. Trimming cost V 0 bases and J 8 bases, with 9 bases left between them. The germline CDR1 and CDR2 sequences are SGHRS and YFSETQ. The CDR3 length is 14 residues. DNA of the CDR3: TGCGCCAGCAGCTTGGCTGTTGCGGATTCACCCCTCCACTTT. Its protein product is CASSLAVADSPLHF.

In this sample, this clonotype turned up a few times. This chain uses TRBV29-1 with TRBJ2-1, with D perhaps TRBD1 or TRBD2 (5 bases each). Germline V gene sequence: CDR1 SQVTM, CDR2 ANQGSEA. CDR3 length equals 13 residues. Here the CDR3 reads CIGSGTTGGEQFF. The CDR3, as DNA: TGCATCGGTTCCGGGACCACTGGGGGTGAGCAGTTCTTC.

This clonotype was observed a few times. The V gene is TRBV7-9, the J gene TRBJ2-5; 11 bases agree with TRBD2. Losses at the gene ends were 5 bases for V and 6 bases for J; bases not matched to a gene: 11. In germline, CDR1 is SEHNR, CDR2 FQNEAQ (reference sequence). CDR3 length equals 16 residues. CDR3 nucleotides: TGTGCCAGCAGCGCAACTAGCGGGAGATGGCTAAAGACCCAGTACTTC. This translates into CASSATSGRWLKTQYF.

This clonotype was seen only a few times. The V gene is TRBV11-2, the J gene TRBJ2-3, with D unclear. CDR1 and CDR2 from the germline V gene are SGHAT and FQNNGV. The V end was cut by 10 bases, the J end by 2 bases, with 4 bases between. The CDR3 extends over 10 amino acids. The CDR3 nucleotides are TGTGCCAACTCCACAGATACGCAGTATTTT. It encodes CANSTDTQYF.

A few counts support this clonotype. The chain carries TRBV2 and TRBJ2-7; D is undetermined. V was trimmed by 4 bases and J by 6 bases, leaving 10 bases between them. The germline V gene has CDR1 SNHLY and CDR2 FYNNEI. The CDR3 spans 12 residues. The DNA for the CDR3 is TGTGCCAGCAGTGGAGACTCTGCCGAGCAGTACTTC. It specifies CASSGDSAEQYF.

In its sample, this clonotype was seen once. The genes are TRBV10-3 and TRBJ2-7; tentative D call: TRBD2 (5 bases). Germline V gene data show CDR1 as ENHRY and CDR2 as SYGVKD. The germline V and J ends were trimmed by 10 bases and 5 bases, with 18 bases remaining between them. The CDR3 spans 13 residues. CDR3 sequence: CATMEVSGHEQYV. The CDR3 DNA follows: TGTGCCACCATGGAGGTTTCAGGTCACGAGCAGTACGTC.

The V call is TRBV5-1, the J call TRBJ2-5, with a tentative D call TRBD1 (5 bases). Per the germline V gene, CDR1 is SGHRS and CDR2 is YFSETQ. Trimming took off 0 bases at V and 3 bases at J, with 9 bases between the two ends. There are 14 residues in the CDR3. CDR3 in amino acids: CASSLAEGEETQYF. DNA of the CDR3: TGCGCCAGCAGCTTGGCGGAAGGGGAAGAGACCCAGTACTTC. Full variable domain (missing parts from reference TRBV5-1 and TRBJ2-5): KAGVTQTPRYLIKTRGQQVTLSCSPISGHRSVSWYQQTPGQGLQFLFEYFSETQRNKGNFPGRFSGRQFSNSRSEMNVSTLELGDSALYLCASSLAEGEETQYFGPGTRLLVL.

The chain employs TRBV12-3 or TRBV12-4 and TRBJ2-7, with D unclear. The CDR3 spans 13 residues. Trimming pared 3 bases from V and 5 bases from J, leaving 11 bases between. CDR3 DNA: TGTGCCAGCAGTTTGGTTGGCAGCGACGAGCAGTACGTC. Encoded protein: CASSLVGSDEQYV.

This clonotype was picked up many times. The gene calls are TRBV5-1 and TRBJ1-4; no clear D gene. V gave up 1 base and J gave up 7 bases, with 11 bases separating them. Germline V gene data show CDR1 as SGHRS and CDR2 as YFSETQ. CDR3 length: 14 amino acids. CDR3 coding DNA: TGCGCCAGCAGCTTGTTCGGGGAAGGTGAAAAACTGTTTTTT. It is translated as CASSLFGEGEKLFF.

Only a few counts were recorded for this clonotype. The genes are TRBV20-1 and TRBJ2-7, with D unresolved. CDR3 length equals 15 residues. CDR1 is DFQATT and CDR2 is SNEGSKA in the germline V gene (reference sequence). Trimming removed 0 bases from V and 2 bases from J, with 14 bases in between. CDR3 bases: TGCAGTGCTAGAGATCGGAGCGCCGCTACCTACGAGCAGTACTTC. Translated, it gives CSARDRSAATYEQYF.

This clonotype was seen many times. The rearrangement joins TRBV10-3 to TRBJ1-3; 8 positions agree with TRBD1. Germline lookup yields CDR1 ENHRY and CDR2 SYGVKD. V shed 0 bases, J shed 3 bases, and the junction held 4 bases outside the gene matches. There are 16 residues in the CDR3. The CDR3 DNA is TGTGCCATCAGTGAGTCATCCAGGGGGCTTGGAAACACCATATATTTT. Its translation is CAISESSRGLGNTIYF.

This clonotype has at least ten counts. The CDR3 sequence is CASRASGSYEQYF. CDR3 nucleotide sequence: TGCGCCAGCAGGGCTAGCGGGAGTTACGAGCAGTACTTC. The chain has TRBV10-2 and TRBJ2-7; TRBD2 agrees at 10 bases. CDR3 length equals 13 residues. V gave up 6 bases and J gave up 4 bases; unmatched junction bases: 3. Germline assignment: CDR1 WSHSY and CDR2 SAAADI.

This clonotype was seen many times. The V call is TRBV7-9, the J call TRBJ1-1; perhaps TRBD1 as D (5 bases). The CDR3 contains 11 residues. Germline CDR1 is SEHNR and CDR2 is FQNEAQ (reference sequence). Trimming removed 3 bases from V and 7 bases from J, with 6 bases in between. The chain's CDR3 is CASSLQGEAFF. The DNA for the CDR3 is TGTGCCAGCAGCTTGCAGGGTGAAGCTTTCTTT.

This clonotype was recorded many times. The chain recombines TRBV20-1 with TRBJ1-4, with D maybe TRBD1 (6 bases). The germline V gene encodes CDR1 DFQATT and CDR2 SNEGSKA (reference sequence). The CDR3 covers 14 residues. The ends were cut back, 6 bases at V and 0 bases at J, with 11 bases in the middle. CDR3 loop: CSAPNRATNEKLFF. In nucleotides, the CDR3 is TGCAGTGCACCCAACAGGGCAACTAATGAAAAACTGTTTTTT.

This clonotype has more than one count but fewer than ten. V and J are TRBV12-3 or TRBV12-4 and TRBJ2-2; D not resolved. V dropped 7 bases and J dropped 0 bases, with 9 bases sitting between them. The CDR3 has 14 amino acids. This CDR3 is CASTPRTNTGELFF. The CDR3, as DNA: TGTGCCAGCACCCCGAGGACGAACACCGGGGAGCTGTTTTTT.

This clonotype has a handful of counts. The J gene is TRBJ1-1, the V gene TRBV6-5, with D possibly being TRBD1 (5 bases). With 4 bases removed from V and 1 base from J, the gap between germline ends came to 13 bases. This CDR3 is built from 15 residues. Germline V CDR1 and CDR2: MNHEY, SVGAGI. The CDR3 here is CASSWLGRGNTEAFF. CDR3 in DNA: TGTGCCAGCAGTTGGTTAGGGAGGGGGAACACTGAAGCTTTCTTT.

With regard to this clonotype: A junction end diverges from the germline sequence, so it may reflect a read error. The rearrangement joins TRBV11-2 to TRBJ2-7; 8 bases match TRBD1. The CDR3 totals 15 residues. The germline V gene encodes CDR1 SGHAT and CDR2 FQNNGV. The CDR3 sequence: CTSSLDRDRSYEQYF. CDR3 sequence (DNA): TGTACCAGCAGCTTAGACCGGGACAGGTCCTACGAGCAGTACTTC.

This clonotype turned up a few times. The chain recombines TRBV10-3 with TRBJ2-1; TRBD2 aligns across 10 bases. J was trimmed by 8 bases and V by 6 bases; bases with no gene match: 13. Germline V gene data show CDR1 as ENHRY and CDR2 as SYGVKD. The CDR3 is made up of 16 amino acids. CDR3 DNA sequence: TGTGCCATCAGCCCCCACCCAGCGGGGGGGGATGATGAGCAGTTCTTC. This gives the protein CAISPHPAGGDDEQFF.

The gene calls are TRBV9 and TRBJ2-5, with TRBD2 as a possible D gene (6 bases). CDR3 length: 15 amino acids. V lost 4 bases to trimming and J lost 4 bases, with 17 bases between them. Germline V gives CDR1 SGDLS, CDR2 YYNGEE. CDR3 sequence (DNA): TGTGCCAGCAGCCTAGAGGAGGGGTCCGTAGAGACCCAGTACTTC. Amino acids: CASSLEEGSVETQYF.

This clonotype was counted many times. The chain links TRBV28 to TRBJ1-6; D may be TRBD1 (6 bases). The CDR3 loop spans 14 amino acids. The V end was cut by 5 bases, the J end by 3 bases, with 8 bases between. Germline values: CDR1 MDHEN, CDR2 SYDVKM. The CDR3 loop reads CASSPDSYNSPLHF. For the CDR3, the DNA is TGTGCCAGCAGTCCGGACAGCTATAATTCACCCCTCCACTTT. Full variable domain (rest looked up from reference TRBV28 and TRBJ1-6): DVKVTQSSRYLVKRTGEKVFLECVQDMDHENMFWYRQDPGLGLRLIYFSYDVKMKEKGDIPEGYSVSREKKERFSLILESASTNQTSMYLCASSPDSYNSPLHFGNGTRLTVT.

This clonotype has only one observation. V and J are TRBV7-9 and TRBJ2-1; 8 bases map to TRBD1. V was clipped by 7 bases and J by 9 bases; unmatched bases: 11. The CDR3 covers 14 residues. The germline V gene encodes CDR1 SEHNR and CDR2 FQNEAQ (reference sequence). In DNA, the CDR3 is TGTGCCAGCAACGTAAGAGGACAGGGAGTTGAGCAGTTCTTC. As protein: CASNVRGQGVEQFF.

This clonotype was counted only a few times. The chain couples TRBV25-1 to TRBJ2-6; TRBD1 matches 7 bases. The CDR3 sequence is 16 residues long. With 4 bases clipped from V and 0 bases from J, the junction kept 3 bases outside the gene matches. The germline CDR1 and CDR2 sequences are MGHDK and SYGVNS. In DNA form, the CDR3 reads TGTGCCAGCAGTGGACAGGGCACCTCTGGGGCCAACGTCCTGACTTTC. It specifies CASSGQGTSGANVLTF.

This clonotype was seen at least ten times. The chain couples TRBV7-2 to TRBJ2-1; perhaps TRBD2 as D (7 bases). The CDR3 loop spans 16 amino acids. V was shortened by 5 bases and J by 0 bases, with 14 bases between the two germline ends. The germline CDR1 and CDR2 sequences are SGHTA and FQGNSA. CDR3 DNA: TGTGCCAGCAGCCGTCAGGGGAGGGCCTCCTACAATGAGCAGTTCTTC. Residues: CASSRQGRASYNEQFF.

Ten or more counts support this clonotype. The chain has TRBV11-2 and TRBJ1-1; D gene unclear. Trimming pared 3 bases from V and 5 bases from J, leaving 10 bases between. CDR3 length: 13 residues. The germline gives CDR1 SGHAT, CDR2 FQNNGV. The CDR3 nucleotides are TGTGCCAGCAGCTTTGGATCAGGAACTGAAGCTTTCTTT. It translates to CASSFGSGTEAFF.

There are many counts of this clonotype. The rearrangement joins TRBV7-9 to TRBJ2-1; a weak D match, TRBD1 (5 bases). Germline CDR1 reads SEHNR; CDR2 reads FQNEAQ (reference sequence). With 2 bases removed from V and 4 bases from J, the gap between germline ends came to 27 bases. The CDR3 consists of 20 residues. CDR3 protein: CASSLSSPRQSLMGYNEQFF. In DNA, the CDR3 is TGTGCCAGCAGCTTATCTTCCCCAAGACAGAGCCTTATGGGGTACAATGAGCAGTTCTTC.

This clonotype was seen repeatedly, ten times or more. The rearrangement links TRBV6-2 or TRBV6-3 to TRBJ2-1; TRBD2 agrees at 7 bases. The length of the CDR3 is 17 residues. Per the germline V gene, CDR1 is MNHEY and CDR2 is SVGEGT. The ends lost 0 bases at V and 4 bases at J; junction bases unmatched: 9. The CDR3: CASSYSTPRGIYNEQFF. Written as DNA, the CDR3 is TGTGCCAGCAGTTACTCTACCCCGCGGGGGATTTACAATGAGCAGTTCTTC.

This clonotype was observed many times. The V call is TRBV5-1, the J call TRBJ1-1; D is unresolved. Looked up from germline, CDR1 is SGHRS and CDR2 is YFSETQ. The V and J ends lost 2 bases and 8 bases respectively, with 16 bases between them. The CDR3 has 14 residues. CDR3 protein: CASSFSVANNEAFF. Written as DNA, the CDR3 is TGCGCCAGCAGCTTTTCGGTTGCCAACAACGAAGCTTTCTTT.

The chain carries TRBV12-3 or TRBV12-4 and TRBJ2-1; tentative D call: TRBD2 (5 bases). V was pared by 0 bases and J by 4 bases, with 19 bases between. CDR3 length: 18 residues. CDR3 amino acids: CASSLALWASGEYNEQFF. CDR3 bases: TGTGCCAGCAGTTTAGCGCTTTGGGCCAGCGGAGAGTACAATGAGCAGTTCTTC.

There are a few counts of this clonotype. This chain uses TRBV7-2 with TRBJ2-5; maybe TRBD2 (5 bases). Germline CDR1 is SGHTA and CDR2 is FQGNSA. V lost 5 bases, J lost 2 bases, and 9 bases lay in between. CDR3 size: 13 residues. The CDR3: CASSVGLQETQYF. The CDR3 DNA follows: TGTGCCAGCAGCGTAGGACTGCAAGAGACCCAGTACTTC.

This clonotype was observed a handful of times. The rearrangement uses TRBV10-3 and TRBJ2-3, with 9 bases identical to TRBD2. The CDR3 totals 16 residues. Per germline, CDR1 ENHRY and CDR2 SYGVKD. The junction had 10 bases not matched to a gene; V was cut back by 4 bases and J by 5 bases. Here the CDR3 reads CAISGEEREAGDTQYF. In nucleotides, the CDR3 is TGTGCCATCAGTGGGGAGGAGCGGGAGGCTGGAGATACGCAGTATTTT.